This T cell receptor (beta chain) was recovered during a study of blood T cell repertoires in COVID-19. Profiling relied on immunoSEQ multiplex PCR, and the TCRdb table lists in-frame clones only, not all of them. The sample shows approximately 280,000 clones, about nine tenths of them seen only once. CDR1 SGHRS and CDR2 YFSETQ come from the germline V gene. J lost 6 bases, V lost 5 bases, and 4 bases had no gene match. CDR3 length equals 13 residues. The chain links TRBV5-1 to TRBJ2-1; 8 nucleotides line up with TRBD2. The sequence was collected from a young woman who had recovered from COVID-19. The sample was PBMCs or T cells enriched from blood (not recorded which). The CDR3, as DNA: TGCGCCAGCAGGCAAACTAGCGGCAATGAGCAGTTCTTC. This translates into CASRQTSGNEQFF.